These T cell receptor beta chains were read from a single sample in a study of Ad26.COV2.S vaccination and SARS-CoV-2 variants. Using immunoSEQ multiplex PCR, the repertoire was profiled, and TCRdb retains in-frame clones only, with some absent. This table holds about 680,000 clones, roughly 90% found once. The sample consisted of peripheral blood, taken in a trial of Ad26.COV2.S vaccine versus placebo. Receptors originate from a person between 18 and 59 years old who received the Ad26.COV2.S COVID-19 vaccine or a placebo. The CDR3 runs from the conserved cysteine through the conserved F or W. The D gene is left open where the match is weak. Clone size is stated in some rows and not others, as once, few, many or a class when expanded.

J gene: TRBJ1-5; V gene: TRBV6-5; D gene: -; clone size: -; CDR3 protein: CASREGRGQPQHF; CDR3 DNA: TGTGCCAGCAGGGAGGGCCGCGGGCAGCCCCAGCATTTT
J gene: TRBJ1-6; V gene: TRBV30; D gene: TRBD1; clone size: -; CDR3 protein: CAWSVGGQGNSPLHF; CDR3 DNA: TGTGCCTGGAGTGTAGGGGGACAGGGTAATTCACCCCTCCACTTT
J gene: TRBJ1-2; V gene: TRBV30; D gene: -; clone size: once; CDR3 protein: CAWSLQVRGDGYTF; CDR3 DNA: TGTGCCTGGAGCCTACAGGTGAGAGGCGATGGCTACACCTTC
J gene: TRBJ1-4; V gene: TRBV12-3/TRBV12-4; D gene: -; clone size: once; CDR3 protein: CASSAATNEKLFF; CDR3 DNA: TGTGCCAGCAGCGCCGCAACTAATGAAAAACTGTTTTTT
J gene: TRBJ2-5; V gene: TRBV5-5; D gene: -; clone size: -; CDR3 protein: CASSPGQRTFQETQYF; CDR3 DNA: TGTGCCAGCAGCCCCGGACAGCGCACCTTTCAAGAGACCCAGTACTTC
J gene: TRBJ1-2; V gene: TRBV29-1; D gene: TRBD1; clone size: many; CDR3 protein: CSVTFDRGYGYTF; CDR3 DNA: TGCAGCGTTACCTTCGACAGGGGATATGGCTACACCTTC
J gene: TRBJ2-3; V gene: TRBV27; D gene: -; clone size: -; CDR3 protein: CASSPRQASTDTQYF; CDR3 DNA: TGTGCCAGCAGTCCCAGACAGGCGAGCACAGATACGCAGTATTTT
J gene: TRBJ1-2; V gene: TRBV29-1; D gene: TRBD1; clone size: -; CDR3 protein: CSVKDRSYGYTF; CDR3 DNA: TGCAGCGTTAAGGACAGGAGCTATGGCTACACCTTC
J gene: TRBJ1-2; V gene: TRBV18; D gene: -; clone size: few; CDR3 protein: CASSPDTDYGYTF; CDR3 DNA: TGTGCCAGCTCACCCGACACAGACTATGGCTACACCTTC
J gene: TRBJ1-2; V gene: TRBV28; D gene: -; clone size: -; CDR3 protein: CASTLAGPNYGYTF; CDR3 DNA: TGTGCCAGCACCCTAGCGGGACCAAACTATGGCTACACCTTC
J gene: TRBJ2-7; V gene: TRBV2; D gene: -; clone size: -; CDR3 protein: CASSEAGDGGQYF; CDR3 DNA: TGTGCCAGCAGTGAAGCGGGGGACGGAGGGCAGTACTTC
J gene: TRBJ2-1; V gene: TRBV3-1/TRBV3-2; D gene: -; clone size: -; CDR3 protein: CASSQDSGFGHEQFF; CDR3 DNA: TGTGCCAGCAGCCAAGATTCAGGTTTTGGACACGAGCAGTTCTTC
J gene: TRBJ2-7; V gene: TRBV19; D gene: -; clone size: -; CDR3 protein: CASSISHLSSYEQYF; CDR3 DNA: TGTGCCAGTAGTATCTCCCATCTTAGCTCCTACGAGCAGTACTTC
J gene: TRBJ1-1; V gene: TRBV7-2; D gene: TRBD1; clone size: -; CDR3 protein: CASSIQGGTEAFF; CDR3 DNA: TGTGCCAGCAGCATCCAGGGGGGGACTGAAGCTTTCTTT
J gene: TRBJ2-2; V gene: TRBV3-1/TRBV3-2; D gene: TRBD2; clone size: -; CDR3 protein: CASSQDGLAGGILNTGELFF; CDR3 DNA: TGTGCCAGCAGCCAAGATGGATTAGCGGGAGGAATATTGAACACCGGGGAGCTGTTTTTT
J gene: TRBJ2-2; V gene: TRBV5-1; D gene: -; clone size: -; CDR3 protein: CASSTLTGELFF; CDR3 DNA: TGCGCCAGCAGCACCCTCACCGGGGAGCTGTTTTTT
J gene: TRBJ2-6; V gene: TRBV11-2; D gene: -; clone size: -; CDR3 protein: CASSLGLALDSGANVLTF; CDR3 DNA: TGTGCCAGCAGCTTAGGGTTAGCGTTGGACTCGGGGGCCAACGTCCTGACTTTC
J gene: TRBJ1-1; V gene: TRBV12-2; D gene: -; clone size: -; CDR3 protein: CASRLNLGGYTEAFF; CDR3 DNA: TGTGCAAGTCGCCTCAACCTTGGGGGTTACACTGAAGCTTTCTTT
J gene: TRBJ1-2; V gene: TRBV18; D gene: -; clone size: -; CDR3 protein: CASSPLRGTNYGYTF; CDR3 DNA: TGTGCCAGCTCACCACTGAGAGGGACTAACTATGGCTACACCTTC
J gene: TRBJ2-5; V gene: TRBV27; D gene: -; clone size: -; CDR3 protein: CASSYIGTDQETQYF; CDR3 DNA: TGTGCCAGCAGTTACATCGGGACGGACCAAGAGACCCAGTACTTC
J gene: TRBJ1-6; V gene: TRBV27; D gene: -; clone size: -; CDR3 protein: CASSDLGTGSAPLHF; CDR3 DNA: TGTGCCAGCAGTGATCTGGGGACCGGCTCGGCTCCCCTCCACTTT
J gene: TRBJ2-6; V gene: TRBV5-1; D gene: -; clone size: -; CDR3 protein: CASSLQSSGANVLTF; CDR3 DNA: TGCGCCAGCAGCTTGCAGAGTTCTGGGGCCAACGTCCTGACTTTC
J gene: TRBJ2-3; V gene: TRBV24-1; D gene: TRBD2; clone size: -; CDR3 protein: CATSDGGRAPDTQYF; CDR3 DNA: TGTGCCACCAGTGATGGCGGGAGGGCCCCAGATACGCAGTATTTT
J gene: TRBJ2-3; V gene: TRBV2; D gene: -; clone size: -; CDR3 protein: CANPKQAVSSGDTQYF; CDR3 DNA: TGTGCCAACCCAAAACAGGCGGTCTCGAGTGGGGATACGCAGTATTTT
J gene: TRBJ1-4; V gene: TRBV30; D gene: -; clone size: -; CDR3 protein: CAWSANRARAEKLFF; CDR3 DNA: TGTGCCTGGAGCGCCAACAGGGCAAGGGCTGAAAAACTGTTTTTT
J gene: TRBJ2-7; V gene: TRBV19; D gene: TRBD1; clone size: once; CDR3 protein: CASTSGTGRYEQYF; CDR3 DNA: TGTGCCAGTACCTCCGGGACAGGGCGTTACGAGCAGTACTTC
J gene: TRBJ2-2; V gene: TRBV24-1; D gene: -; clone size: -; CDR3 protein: CATSERKVRNTGELFF; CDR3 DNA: TGTGCCACCAGTGAGCGGAAGGTCAGGAACACCGGGGAGCTGTTTTTT
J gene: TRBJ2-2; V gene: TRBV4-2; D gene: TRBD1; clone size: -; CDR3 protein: CASSPTQGQGGGELFF; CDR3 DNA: TGTGCCAGCAGCCCAACGCAAGGACAGGGTGGCGGGGAGCTGTTTTTT
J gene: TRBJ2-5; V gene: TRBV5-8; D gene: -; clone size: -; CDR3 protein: CASSLVRETQYF; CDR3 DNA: TGTGCCAGCAGCTTGGTCAGGGAGACCCAGTACTTC
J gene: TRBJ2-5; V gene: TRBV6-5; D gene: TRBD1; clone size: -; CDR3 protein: CASSLDRANQETQYF; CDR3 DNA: TGTGCCAGCAGTTTGGACAGGGCAAACCAAGAGACCCAGTACTTC
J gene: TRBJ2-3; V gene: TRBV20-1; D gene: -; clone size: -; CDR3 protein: CSASVPGWADTQYF; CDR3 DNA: TGCAGTGCTAGTGTCCCAGGGTGGGCAGATACGCAGTATTTT
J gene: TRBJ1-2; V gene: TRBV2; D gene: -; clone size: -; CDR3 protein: CASNRPPYGYTF; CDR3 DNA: TGTGCCAGCAATAGGCCACCCTATGGCTACACCTTC
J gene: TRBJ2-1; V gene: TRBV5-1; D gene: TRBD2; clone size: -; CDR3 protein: CASSLDSGRAQEQFF; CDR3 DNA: TGCGCCAGCAGCTTGGATAGCGGGAGGGCCCAGGAGCAGTTCTTC
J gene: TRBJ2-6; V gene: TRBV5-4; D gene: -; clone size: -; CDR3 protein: CASSLAAGQGANVLTF; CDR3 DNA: TGTGCCAGCAGCTTGGCGGCAGGGCAAGGGGCCAACGTCCTGACTTTC
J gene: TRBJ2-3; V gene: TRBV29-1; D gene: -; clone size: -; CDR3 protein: CSVAGFLSTDTQYF; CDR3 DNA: TGCAGCGTCGCCGGATTTCTTAGCACAGATACGCAGTATTTT
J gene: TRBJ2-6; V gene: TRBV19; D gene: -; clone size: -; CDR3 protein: CASSGGWVSGANVLTF; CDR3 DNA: TGTGCCAGTAGTGGGGGATGGGTCTCTGGGGCCAACGTCCTGACTTTC
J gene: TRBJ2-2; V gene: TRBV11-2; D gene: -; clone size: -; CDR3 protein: CASKGVGTGELFF; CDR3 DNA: TGTGCCAGCAAGGGGGTTGGCACCGGGGAGCTGTTTTTT
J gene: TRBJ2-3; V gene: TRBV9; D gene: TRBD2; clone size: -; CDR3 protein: CASSVALGTSGGATDTQYF; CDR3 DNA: TGTGCCAGCAGCGTAGCATTGGGGACTAGCGGGGGGGCCACAGATACGCAGTATTTT
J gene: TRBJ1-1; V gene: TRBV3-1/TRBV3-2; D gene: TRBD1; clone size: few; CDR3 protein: CASSQGTGGTEAFF; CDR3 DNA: TGTGCCAGCAGCCAGGGGACAGGAGGTACTGAAGCTTTCTTT
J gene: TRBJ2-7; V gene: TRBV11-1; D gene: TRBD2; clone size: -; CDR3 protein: CASSGQTSVGNYEQYF; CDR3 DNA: TGTGCCAGCAGCGGTCAAACTAGCGTGGGCAACTACGAGCAGTACTTC
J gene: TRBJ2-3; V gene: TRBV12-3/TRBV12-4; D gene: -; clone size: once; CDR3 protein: CASSLVDTQYF; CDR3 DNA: TGTGCCAGCAGTTTAGTAGATACGCAGTATTTT
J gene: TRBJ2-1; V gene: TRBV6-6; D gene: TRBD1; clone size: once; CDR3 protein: CASRRDRNSNEQFF; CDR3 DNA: TGTGCCAGCAGGCGGGACAGGAACTCCAATGAGCAGTTCTTC
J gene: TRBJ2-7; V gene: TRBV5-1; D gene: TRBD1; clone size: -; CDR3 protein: CASSPGTGWGEQYF; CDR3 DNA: TGCGCCAGCAGCCCCGGGACAGGGTGGGGCGAGCAGTACTTC
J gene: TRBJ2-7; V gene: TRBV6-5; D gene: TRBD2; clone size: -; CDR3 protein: CASSYSGGLAYEQYF; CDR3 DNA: TGTGCCAGCAGTTACAGCGGGGGGCTAGCCTACGAGCAGTACTTC
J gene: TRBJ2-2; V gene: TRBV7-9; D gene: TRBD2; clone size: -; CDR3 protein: CASSPRTSGNTGELFF; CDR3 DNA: TGTGCCAGCAGCCCGAGGACTAGCGGGAACACCGGGGAGCTGTTTTTT
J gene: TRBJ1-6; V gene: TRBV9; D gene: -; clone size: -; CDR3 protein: CASSVGGAGNSPLHF; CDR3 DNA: TGTGCCAGCAGCGTAGGCGGGGCGGGTAATTCACCCCTCCACTTT
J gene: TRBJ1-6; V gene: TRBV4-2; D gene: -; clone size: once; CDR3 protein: CASSQDEGTQTMPRKVHF; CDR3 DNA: TGTGCCAGCAGCCAAGATGAAGGGACACAGACCATGCCCCGGAAGGTCCACTTT
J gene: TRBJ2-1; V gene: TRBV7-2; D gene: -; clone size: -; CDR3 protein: CASSLKGKQFF; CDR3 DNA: TGTGCCAGCAGCTTAAAAGGAAAGCAGTTCTTC
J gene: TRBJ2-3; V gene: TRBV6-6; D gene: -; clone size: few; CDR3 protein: CASSSRPFTDTQYF; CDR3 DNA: TGTGCCAGCAGTTCTAGACCCTTCACAGATACGCAGTATTTT
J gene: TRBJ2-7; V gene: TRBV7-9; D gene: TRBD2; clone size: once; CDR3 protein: CASGGLAGGPSSYEQYF; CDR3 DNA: TGTGCCAGCGGGGGTCTGGCGGGAGGGCCGAGCTCCTACGAGCAGTACTTC
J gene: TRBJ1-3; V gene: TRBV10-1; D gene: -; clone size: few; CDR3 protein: CASSRSGF; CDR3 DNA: TGCGCCAGCAGTCGGTCAGGATTT
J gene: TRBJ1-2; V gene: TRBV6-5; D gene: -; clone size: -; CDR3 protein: CASSYGGLANYGYTF; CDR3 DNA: TGTGCCAGCAGTTACGGCGGCTTAGCTAACTATGGCTACACCTTC
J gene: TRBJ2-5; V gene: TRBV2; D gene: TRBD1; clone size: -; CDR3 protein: CASTNEGQSRRKTQYF; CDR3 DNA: TGTGCCAGCACCAACGAGGGACAGTCTCGTAGGAAGACCCAGTACTTC
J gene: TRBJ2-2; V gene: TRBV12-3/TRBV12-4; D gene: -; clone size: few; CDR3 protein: CASRQNTGELFF; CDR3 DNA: TGTGCCAGCAGGCAAAACACCGGGGAGCTGTTTTTT
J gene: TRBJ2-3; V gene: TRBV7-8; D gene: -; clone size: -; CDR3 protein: CASSTPTASTDTQYF; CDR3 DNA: TGTGCCAGCAGCACACCGACAGCGAGCACAGATACGCAGTATTTT
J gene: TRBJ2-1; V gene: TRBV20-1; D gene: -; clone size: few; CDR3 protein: CSAENQNEQFF; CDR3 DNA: TGCAGTGCTGAAAACCAAAACGAGCAGTTCTTC
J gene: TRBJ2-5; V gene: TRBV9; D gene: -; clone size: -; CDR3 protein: CASSVGGPQETQYF; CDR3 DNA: TGTGCCAGCAGCGTAGGGGGACCCCAAGAGACCCAGTACTTC
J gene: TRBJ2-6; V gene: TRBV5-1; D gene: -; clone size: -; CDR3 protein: CASSPAPSGANVLTF; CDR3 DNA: TGCGCCAGCAGCCCGGCCCCCTCTGGGGCCAACGTCCTGACTTTC
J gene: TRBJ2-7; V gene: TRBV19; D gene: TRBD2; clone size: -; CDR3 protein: CASTGTSGMEQYF; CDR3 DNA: TGTGCCAGTACCGGGACTAGCGGGATGGAGCAGTACTTC